One sample yielded the 30 T cell receptor beta chains listed below, sequenced in a study of T-cell reconstitution after alpha-beta-depleted transplantation in children. Unique molecular identifiers tagged the TCRbeta library. TCRdb used MiXCR to reprocess the PCR reads, holding one entry per CDR3 protein. This sample has about 830,000 distinct CDR3 sequences; 15% to 20% occur once, and the top ten carry under 6%. Sample: PBMCs, mostly from graft donor cells, taken 360 days after TCRalphabeta/CD19-depleted stem cell transplant. The receptors originated from a male patient under 18 who had a stem cell transplant for acute lymphoblastic leukemia, so the T cells may come from the graft donor.

This clonotype occurred many times. The gene calls are TRBV24-1 and TRBJ2-3; 8 bases match TRBD2. Trimming cost V 10 bases and J 5 bases; bases outside gene matches: 7. The CDR3 contains 13 residues. Looked up from germline, CDR1 is KGHDR and CDR2 is SFDVKD. Here the CDR3 reads CATKTSAEDTQYF. The CDR3 coding sequence is TGTGCCACTAAGACTAGCGCAGAAGATACGCAGTATTTT.

This clonotype has just a few counts. V and J are TRBV7-6 and TRBJ2-1; D ambiguous. Germline CDR1 SGHVS, CDR2 FNYEAQ. V lost 1 base and J 1 base, leaving 11 bases between the germline ends. This CDR3 has 16 residues. The CDR3 DNA reads as TGTGCCAGCAGCTTAGGCCCCCCCACTTCCTACAATGAGCAGTTCTTC. Protein sequence: CASSLGPPTSYNEQFF.

This sequence joins TRBV5-1 and TRBJ2-1, with TRBD2 matching 12 bases. CDR1 and CDR2 from the germline V gene are SGHRS and YFSETQ. The length of the CDR3 is 14 residues. V was pared by 6 bases and J by 7 bases, with 5 bases of the junction left unmatched. CDR3 nucleotide sequence: TGCGCCAGCATTGTGACTAGCGGGAGTAATGAGCAGTTCTTC. Amino acids: CASIVTSGSNEQFF. The complete variable domain, with remaining parts taken from reference TRBV5-1 and TRBJ2-1, reads KAGVTQTPRYLIKTRGQQVTLSCSPISGHRSVSWYQQTPGQGLQFLFEYFSETQRNKGNFPGRFSGRQFSNSRSEMNVSTLELGDSALYLCASIVTSGSNEQFFGPGTRLTVL.

In this sample, this clonotype turned up a few times. The V call is TRBV7-9, the J call TRBJ1-2, with D unclear. Germline V CDR1 and CDR2: SEHNR, FQNEAQ (reference sequence). Trimming shortened V by 3 bases and J by 3 bases, and 8 bases separated the two germline ends. The CDR3 runs 13 residues. The CDR3 spells CASSFLHYYGYTF. The CDR3 DNA reads TGTGCCAGCAGCTTCCTTCACTACTATGGCTACACCTTC.

The J gene is TRBJ1-5, the V gene TRBV6-1; D gene ambiguous. Germline CDR1 and CDR2: MNHNS and SASEGT. The CDR3 length is 14 residues. V lost 7 bases to trimming and J lost 2 bases, with 12 bases between them. The CDR3: CASKERLGNQPQHF. The CDR3, as DNA: TGTGCCAGCAAGGAAAGGCTGGGCAATCAGCCCCAGCATTTT.

The chain employs TRBV10-3 and TRBJ2-5, with D perhaps TRBD2 (6 bases). The CDR3 runs to 16 residues. The V gene lost 8 bases and the J gene lost 0 bases, with 19 bases spanning the gap. CDR1 is ENHRY, CDR2 SYGVKD, per germline. CDR3 protein: CAIAQSSDNYQETQYF. The CDR3 coding sequence is TGTGCCATCGCCCAGTCTAGCGATAACTACCAAGAGACCCAGTACTTC.

The J gene is TRBJ2-7, the V gene TRBV7-8; 9 nucleotides align to TRBD2. CDR1 is SGHVS, CDR2 FQNEAQ, per germline. The CDR3 runs 17 residues. The V and J ends lost 5 bases and 0 bases, in that order; junction bases with no gene match: 11. The CDR3 here is CASSLPRYSGSSYEQYF. For the CDR3, the DNA is TGTGCCAGCAGCCTCCCTCGGTATAGCGGGAGCTCCTACGAGCAGTACTTC.

There are a few counts of this clonotype. The V gene is TRBV20-1, the J gene TRBJ2-7; 11 bases match TRBD2. Trimming cost V 3 bases and J 2 bases; bases outside gene matches: 6. Looked up from germline, CDR1 is DFQATT and CDR2 is SNEGSKA (reference sequence). This CDR3 comprises 15 residues. CDR3 amino acids: CSASPPGLAAYEQYF. CDR3 DNA sequence: TGCAGTGCTAGCCCGCCGGGACTAGCGGCCTACGAGCAGTACTTC.

This clonotype was detected a few times. The genes are TRBV9 and TRBJ2-5; D ambiguous. Per germline, CDR1 SGDLS and CDR2 YYNGEE. The CDR3 spans 13 residues. Trimming left V 3 bases short and J 5 bases short, with 11 bases between. CDR3 in DNA: TGTGCCAGCAGCGAGACACTTACGGAGACCCAGTACTTC. It yields the protein CASSETLTETQYF.

The V call is TRBV11-3, the J call TRBJ2-7; D perhaps matches TRBD1 (6 bases). Germline CDR1 and CDR2: SGHNT and YENEEA. Deletions cut 5 bases from V and 4 bases from J, with 15 bases between. This CDR3 region has 14 residues. CDR3 amino acids: CASSGAGTPYEQYF. In DNA, the CDR3 is TGTGCCAGCAGCGGAGCCGGGACACCGTACGAGCAGTACTTC.

This clonotype appeared a few times. The chain combines TRBV4-1 with TRBJ2-7; D unclear. Trimming left V 8 bases short and J 7 bases short, with 12 bases between. The CDR3 runs to 11 residues. From germline, CDR1 is MGHRA and CDR2 YSYEKL. The CDR3 bases are TGCGCCAGCTGGAATTTGGGTGAGCAGTACTTC. Amino acid sequence: CASWNLGEQYF.

This clonotype was picked up a small number of times. The rearrangement joins TRBV20-1 to TRBJ1-2; D possibly corresponds to TRBD1 (6 bases). Germline V CDR1 and CDR2: DFQATT, SNEGSKA (reference sequence). This CDR3 has 15 residues. The V end was cut by 0 bases, the J end by 3 bases, with 14 bases between. The CDR3 DNA reads TGCAGTGCTAGAGACCGACAGGTGTCACACTATGGCTACACCTTC. Protein sequence: CSARDRQVSHYGYTF.

The DNA of the CDR3 is TGTGCCAGCAGCCGCGAACAGGGGGGGCTAGTTGGGCAGTACTTC. This translates into CASSREQGGLVGQYF. The rearrangement joins TRBV5-5 to TRBJ2-7; the D gene is possibly TRBD1 (8 bases). V lost 4 bases and J lost 9, with 23 bases in between. Germline V CDR1 and CDR2: SGHKS, YYEKEE (reference sequence). The CDR3 extends over 15 amino acids.

This clonotype came up many times. The chain combines TRBV28 with TRBJ2-7; 8 bases align to TRBD1. CDR1 and CDR2 from the germline V gene are MDHEN and SYDVKM. Unmatched junction bases numbered 4, after V lost 4 bases and J lost 5 bases. The CDR3 contains 13 residues. The CDR3 DNA reads TGTGCCAGCAGTTATCAGGGGGCGGACGAGCAGTACTTC. This encodes CASSYQGADEQYF.

This clonotype was observed a few times. This rearrangement joins TRBV5-1 to TRBJ2-7, with 14 bases identical to TRBD2. Unmatched junction bases numbered 9, after V lost 4 bases and J lost 6 bases. CDR3 length: 16 amino acids. Per germline, CDR1 SGHRS and CDR2 YFSETQ. The CDR3 nucleotides read TGCGCCAGCAGCCCCCCGGGACTAGCGGGAGTCCTCGAGCAGTACTTC. Translating it yields CASSPPGLAGVLEQYF.

The V gene is TRBV20-1, the J gene TRBJ2-7; 10 nucleotides match TRBD2. V gave up 2 bases and J gave up 7 bases; unmatched junction bases: 2. Germline values: CDR1 DFQATT, CDR2 SNEGSKA (reference sequence). The CDR3 is 12 residues long. CDR3 amino acids: CSARWTSGEQYF. In DNA form, the CDR3 reads TGCAGTGCTAGATGGACTAGCGGAGAGCAGTACTTC.

The rearrangement uses TRBV5-1 and TRBJ2-1; 7 bases are shared with TRBD2. The CDR3 runs to 14 residues. V gave up 4 bases and J gave up 10 bases; unmatched junction bases: 11. Germline CDR1 SGHRS, CDR2 YFSETQ. The CDR3 loop reads CASSLIGRGWEQFF. The CDR3 bases are TGCGCCAGCAGCCTAATAGGGAGGGGCTGGGAGCAGTTCTTC. Supplemented by reference TRBV5-1 and TRBJ2-1, the full variable domain reads KAGVTQTPRYLIKTRGQQVTLSCSPISGHRSVSWYQQTPGQGLQFLFEYFSETQRNKGNFPGRFSGRQFSNSRSEMNVSTLELGDSALYLCASSLIGRGWEQFFGPGTRLTVL.

There are a few counts of this clonotype. V usage is TRBV5-1 and J usage is TRBJ2-1; no reliable D call. The CDR3 has 14 amino acids. The germline V gene has CDR1 SGHRS and CDR2 YFSETQ. V lost 9 bases, J lost 0 bases, and 13 bases lay in between. Written as DNA, the CDR3 is TGCGCCACTTCTAGACGGAACTCCTACAATGAGCAGTTCTTC. Translating it yields CATSRRNSYNEQFF.

There are a few counts of this clonotype. DNA for the CDR3: TGTGCCAGCAGTTCGGGCGGTTCCGCCGCTTTCTTT. This sequence encodes CASSSGGSAAFF. The J gene is TRBJ1-1, the V gene TRBV12-3 or TRBV12-4; D not certain. This CDR3 has 12 amino acids. V lost 4 bases, J lost 11 bases, and 14 bases lay in between.

This clonotype has a handful of counts. The genes are TRBV18 and TRBJ1-5; TRBD1 agrees at 9 bases. The junction had 6 bases not matched to a gene; V was cut back by 4 bases and J by 5 bases. Germline V lookup: CDR1 KGHSH, CDR2 LQKENI. This CDR3 is built from 15 residues. The CDR3 DNA is TGTGCCAGCTCACTACGGACAGGGGTGGATCAGCCCCAGCATTTT. It is translated as CASSLRTGVDQPQHF.

The chain is built from TRBV24-1 and TRBJ2-1; TRBD2 aligns across 11 bases. V shed 2 bases and J 8 bases; nucleotides not matched to a gene: 7. The CDR3 loop spans 16 amino acids. Germline V gene lookup returns CDR1 KGHDR and CDR2 SFDVKD. In nucleotides, the CDR3 is TGTGCCACCAGTGATTCGCAACTAGCGGGAGACGATGAGCAGTTCTTC. Its protein is CATSDSQLAGDDEQFF.

The DNA of the CDR3 is TGCAGTGCTAGACAGGTCTTTTCCGCGACTAGCGGACCCGGGGAGCTGTTTTTT. It specifies CSARQVFSATSGPGELFF. The V and J genes are TRBV20-1 and TRBJ2-2; 9 bases align to TRBD2. The CDR3 runs to 18 residues. Germline CDR1 DFQATT, CDR2 SNEGSKA (reference sequence). V was pared by 2 bases and J by 6 bases, with 16 bases of the junction left unmatched.

V usage is TRBV3-1 and J usage is TRBJ2-1, with 11 bases matching TRBD2. V was clipped by 6 bases and J by 4 bases; unmatched bases: 14. The CDR3 runs to 18 residues. The germline V gene encodes CDR1 LGHDT and CDR2 YNNKEL (reference sequence). CDR3 protein: CASRRTPKGLAVYNEQFF. In DNA, the CDR3 is TGTGCCAGCAGGCGCACCCCTAAGGGACTAGCGGTTTACAATGAGCAGTTCTTC.

This clonotype was counted only a few times. The V gene is TRBV6-5, the J gene TRBJ2-5; 9 bases align to TRBD1. The germline V gene encodes CDR1 MNHEY and CDR2 SVGAGI. Unmatched junction bases numbered 6, after V lost 4 bases and J lost 3 bases. The CDR3 length is 15 residues. The CDR3 loop is CASSWVWTGEETQYF. The CDR3 DNA reads as TGTGCCAGCAGTTGGGTTTGGACAGGGGAAGAGACCCAGTACTTC.

V gene TRBV29-1 combines with J gene TRBJ2-5; 9 nucleotides match TRBD1. V was clipped by 5 bases and J by 5 bases; unmatched bases: 9. CDR1 is SQVTM, CDR2 ANQGSEA, per germline. The CDR3 covers 14 residues. The CDR3 nucleotides are TGCAGCGTTTATGGGGACAGGGCGGTGGAGACCCAGTACTTC. Amino acid sequence: CSVYGDRAVETQYF. Variable domain in full (rest from reference TRBV29-1 and TRBJ2-5): SAVISQKPSRDICQRGTSLTIQCQVDSQVTMMFWYRQQPGQSLTLIATANQGSEATYESGFVIDKFPISRPNLTFSTLTVSNMSPEDSSIYLCSVYGDRAVETQYFGPGTRLLVL.

V gene TRBV5-1 combines with J gene TRBJ1-2; D is ambiguous. Deletions cut 1 base from V and 6 bases from J, with 4 bases between. CDR1 and CDR2 (germline): SGHRS, YFSETQ. This CDR3 has 11 residues. CDR3 region: CASSLRNGYTF. The CDR3 DNA is TGCGCCAGCAGCTTGAGGAATGGCTACACCTTC.

The chain recombines TRBV14 with TRBJ2-4, with D hard to call. V was cut by 4 bases and J by 13 bases, with 17 bases left in between. CDR1 and CDR2 from the germline V gene are SGHDN and FVKESK. The CDR3 extends over 13 amino acids. The CDR3 nucleotides are TGTGCCAGCAGCCGTTTTACGAGCAGATTACAGTACTTC. Its protein product is CASSRFTSRLQYF. The variable domain in full, completed from reference TRBV14 and TRBJ2-4, reads EAGVTQFPSHSVIEKGQTVTLRCDPISGHDNLYWYRRVMGKEIKFLLHFVKESKQDESGMPNNRFLAERTGGTYSTLKVQPAELEDSGVYFCASSRFTSRLQYFGAGTRLSVL.

A few counts support this clonotype. This chain joins TRBV7-3 and TRBJ2-7, with D perhaps matching TRBD1 (6 bases). Germline CDR1 SGHTA, CDR2 FQGTGA. This CDR3 is 14 amino acids long. Between the trimmed V and J ends, which lost 5 bases and 5 bases, there was a span of 16 bases. The CDR3 loop is CASSRGTKPHEQYF. CDR3 nucleotides: TGTGCCAGCAGCCGTGGGACAAAGCCCCACGAGCAGTACTTC.

The rearrangement uses TRBV18 and TRBJ2-7; 7 bases match TRBD1. This CDR3 has 16 amino acids. With 3 bases clipped from V and 4 bases from J, the junction kept 12 bases outside the gene matches. Germline V gene lookup returns CDR1 KGHSH and CDR2 LQKENI. In DNA form, the CDR3 reads TGTGCCAGCTCACCGGCCGGGACAGTAACTACTTACGAGCAGTACTTC. This translates into CASSPAGTVTTYEQYF.

Ten or more counts support this clonotype. The J gene is TRBJ2-7, the V gene TRBV4-1; D unclear. Germline V gene sequence: CDR1 MGHRA, CDR2 YSYEKL. With 0 bases removed from V and 0 bases from J, the gap between germline ends came to 12 bases. CDR3 length: 16 amino acids. For the CDR3, the DNA is TGCGCCAGCAGCCAAGAAAACCAGATGGGCTCCTACGAGCAGTACTTC. Translating it yields CASSQENQMGSYEQYF.